What follows describes a single T cell receptor beta chain. Its target is not known. This entry comes from a study of T cell responses to AZD1222 COVID-19 vaccine. Overall study findings and caveats: Baseline seropositivity occurred in only 5 to 7 AZD1222 recipients.

The protocol was immunoSEQ multiplex PCR, while the TCRdb copy is restricted to in-frame clones and leaves out a portion. Of over 150,000 clones in the sample, approximately 92% were seen once. The source was peripheral blood, collected on day 0 of AZD1222 vaccination. The TCR comes from an adult in good health.

Written as DNA, the CDR3 is TGTGCCAGTAGTATGTATCAGTATAGCAATCAGCCCCAGCATTTT. It codes for CASSMYQYSNQPQHF. The chain employs TRBV19 and TRBJ1-5; D unresolved. CDR3 length: 15 amino acids. Germline CDR1 is LNHDA and CDR2 is SQIVND (reference sequence). The germline V and J ends were trimmed by 3 bases and 0 bases, with 9 bases remaining between them.